These 6 T cell receptor beta chains were sequenced from one sample in a study of cytomegalovirus exposure and HLA in healthy donors. The PCR employed 60 Vbeta primers together with 13 Jbeta primers. Repertoires were generated with immunoSEQ multiplex PCR, while TCRdb's copy carries only in-frame clones and drops some. The table lists about 200,000 clones, around four fifths of them singletons. The sequenced sample consisted of PBMCs. These receptors were taken from a male donor in good health and CMV-seronegative.

This sequence joins TRBV5-4 and TRBJ2-7, with 11 bases aligning to TRBD1. The germline V gene has CDR1 SGHNT and CDR2 YYREEE (reference sequence). J was trimmed by 4 bases and V by 4 bases; bases with no gene match: 10. This CDR3 has 16 residues. CDR3 DNA sequence: TGTGCCAGCAGCCCCGGGCGGGGACAGGGGGTATACGAGCAGTACTTC. Translating gives CASSPGRGQGVYEQYF.

The CDR3 here is CASRPSGSKHEQYF. The CDR3 bases are TGTGCCAGCAGACCTAGCGGGAGCAAACACGAGCAGTACTTC. The genes are TRBV6-5 and TRBJ2-5; 10 bases map to TRBD2. The J call may be in error: the DNA end matches TRBJ2-7 better. The germline gives CDR1 MNHEY, CDR2 SVGAGI. CDR3 length: 14 residues.

For this clone: The same CDR3 can be traced to other DNA sequences in this sample. V usage is TRBV6-5 and J usage is TRBJ1-2, with 8 nucleotides matching TRBD1. The CDR3 runs 16 residues. CDR1 MNHEY and CDR2 SVGAGI come from the germline V gene. V lost 0 bases to trimming and J lost 4 bases; unmatched junction nucleotides: 7. The CDR3 loop reads CASSYSRTGGGYGYTF. The DNA for the CDR3 is TGTGCCAGCAGTTACTCGAGAACAGGGGGAGGCTATGGCTACACCTTC.

The chain carries TRBV6-1 and TRBJ2-1; a weak D match, TRBD2 (6 bases). The CDR3 covers 15 residues. Germline assignment: CDR1 MNHNS and CDR2 SASEGT. V lost 5 bases and J lost 2, with 13 bases in between. The CDR3 spells CASSPLGLPYNEQFF. CDR3 sequence (DNA): TGTGCCAGCAGTCCGCTAGGACTACCCTACAATGAGCAGTTCTTC.

The chain links TRBV28 to TRBJ1-1; a weak D match, TRBD1 (5 bases). Germline loops: CDR1 MDHEN, CDR2 SYDVKM. This CDR3 spans 12 amino acids. The ends were cut back, 5 bases at V and 5 bases at J, with 9 bases in the middle. The CDR3 region has the DNA TGTGCCAGCAGTAATCAGGGAACTGAAGCTTTCTTT. It specifies CASSNQGTEAFF.

The chain is built from TRBV11-2 and TRBJ2-5, with TRBD2 identical over 9 bases. CDR3 length: 13 residues. V shed 6 bases and J 5 bases; nucleotides not matched to a gene: 4. The germline CDR1 and CDR2 sequences are SGHAT and FQNNGV. In DNA, the CDR3 is TGTGCCAGCAGGCATAGCGGGAGTGAGACCCAGTACTTC. It codes for CASRHSGSETQYF.